This TCR beta chain was sequenced in a study of immune heterogeneity within non-small cell lung tumors. Germline V CDR1 and CDR2: DFQATT, SNEGSKA (reference sequence). The CDR3 spans 14 residues. V shed 6 bases and J 0 bases; nucleotides not matched to a gene: 5. Multiplex PCR amplified the TCR beta CDR3 region. Its first round ran for about 10 cycles with 32 V and 13 J primers. TCRdb re-analysed the multiplex PCR reads in MiXCR, keeping a single row per CDR3 protein. The sample yields 20,000 to 25,000 distinct CDR3 sequences, 25% to 35% seen once. This clonotype showed up many times. The template consisted of bulk tumor genomic DNA, with 600 ng used per sample. Several widely spaced biopsies per primary tumor were taken during surgery. The cohort was untreated, with newly diagnosed non-small cell lung cancer undergoing curative surgery. Having surgery with curative intent, the donors were patients newly diagnosed with non-small cell lung cancer.

V is TRBV20-1 and J is TRBJ1-3; TRBD1 aligns across 7 bases. The sequencing sample was made of lung tumor tissue. The clonotype comes from a man in his forties with non-small cell lung cancer. The CDR3 sequence: CSAMGQSSGNTIYF. The CDR3 DNA is TGCAGTGCAATGGGACAGAGCTCTGGAAACACCATATATTTT.